Listed here are 19 T cell receptor beta chains from one sample, sequenced in a study of T cells in Graves' hyperthyroidism and ophthalmopathy. Researchers amplified the TCR beta CDR3 regions from RNA transcripts. During a first-round RT-PCR of the TCR CDR3, the HTBI primer set was used. TCRdb re-called the multiplex PCR reads through MiXCR, storing one row per CDR3 protein. The sample lists about 640,000 distinct CDR3 sequences; 14% were seen once. Input material: blood. These receptors all stem from a woman aged 45-59 years with Graves' ophthalmopathy.

This clonotype was counted ten times or more. The J gene is TRBJ2-1, the V gene TRBV28, with 14 nucleotides matching TRBD2. Germline-derived CDR1 and CDR2 are MDHEN and SYDVKM. The CDR3 runs 16 residues. The V gene end was trimmed by 6 bases and the J gene end by 8 bases; junction bases not matched to a gene: 9. CDR3 coding DNA: TGTGCCAGCAGAATCCTTGGGACTAGCGGGAGCGATGAGCAGTTCTTC. As protein: CASRILGTSGSDEQFF. Based on the CDR3 plus reference TRBV28 and TRBJ2-1, the full variable domain is DVKVTQSSRYLVKRTGEKVFLECVQDMDHENMFWYRQDPGLGLRLIYFSYDVKMKEKGDIPEGYSVSREKKERFSLILESASTNQTSMYLCASRILGTSGSDEQFFGPGTRLTVL.

This clonotype came up many times. J is TRBJ1-1 and V is TRBV20-1; D is perhaps TRBD1 (6 bases). Per the germline V gene, CDR1 is DFQATT and CDR2 is SNEGSKA (reference sequence). V was clipped by 2 bases and J by 4 bases, with 14 bases between them. The CDR3 consists of 14 residues. CDR3 protein: CSARREGEVTEAFF. For the CDR3, the DNA is TGCAGTGCTAGACGGGAGGGGGAGGTCACTGAAGCTTTCTTT.

The rearrangement uses TRBV27 and TRBJ2-7; possibly TRBD1 or TRBD2 for D (5 bases each). Trimming shortened V by 5 bases and J by 3 bases, and 14 bases separated the two germline ends. The CDR3 loop spans 14 amino acids. Per germline, CDR1 MNHEY and CDR2 SMNVEV (reference sequence). The CDR3 protein is CASSTSVGVYEQYF. The CDR3 bases are TGTGCCAGCAGTACCAGCGTGGGGGTCTACGAGCAGTACTTC.

In its sample, this clonotype was seen a few times. The chain employs TRBV7-2 and TRBJ1-4; D is possibly TRBD1 (6 bases). CDR3 length: 17 amino acids. The V end was cut by 1 base, the J end by 0 bases, with 12 bases between. Germline loops: CDR1 SGHTA, CDR2 FQGNSA. CDR3 DNA: TGTGCCAGCAGCTTAGTTGGGGAGGGGGCAACTAATGAAAAACTGTTTTTT. This encodes CASSLVGEGATNEKLFF.

This clonotype was recorded many times. The chain has TRBV20-1 and TRBJ2-5; no definite D call. CDR3 length equals 13 residues. Trimming took off 3 bases at V and 4 bases at J, with 12 bases between the two ends. Germline CDR1 and CDR2: DFQATT and SNEGSKA (reference sequence). Here the CDR3 reads CSASTVASETQYF. CDR3 in DNA: TGCAGTGCTAGTACGGTAGCCTCAGAGACCCAGTACTTC.

The chain employs TRBV4-3 and TRBJ1-1; D is undetermined. CDR1 is LGHNA and CDR2 is YSLEER in the germline V gene. Trimming left V 0 bases short and J 1 base short, with 6 bases between. The CDR3 contains 14 residues. The CDR3 sequence is CASSQDVRNTEAFF. For the CDR3, the DNA is TGCGCCAGCAGCCAAGATGTCAGGAACACTGAAGCTTTCTTT.

This clonotype has ten or more counts. Here the CDR3 DNA reads TGCAGCGTTGAGGCCCACAATGAGCAGTTCTTC. Protein sequence: CSVEAHNEQFF. The V call is TRBV29-1, the J call TRBJ2-1; D is unresolved. Germline lookup yields CDR1 SQVTM and CDR2 ANQGSEA. The CDR3 loop spans 11 amino acids. With 3 bases removed from V and 5 bases from J, the gap between germline ends came to 5 bases.

This clonotype was seen at least ten times. The J gene is TRBJ1-1, the V gene TRBV15; TRBD1 agrees at 8 bases. Germline-derived CDR1 and CDR2 are LNHNV and YYDKDF (reference sequence). The V and J ends lost 0 bases and 10 bases, in that order; junction bases with no gene match: 7. This CDR3 region has 14 residues. DNA for the CDR3: TGTGCCACCAGCAGAGATCTGACAGGGGTGCTAGCTTTCTTT. Its translation: CATSRDLTGVLAFF.

This clonotype has only a few counts. This chain uses TRBV14 with TRBJ2-2, with D unclear. Germline loops: CDR1 SGHDN, CDR2 FVKESK. V shed 1 base and J shed 6 bases, with 6 bases lying between them. The CDR3 is 13 amino acids. The CDR3 DNA is TGTGCCAGCAGCCAAGTAATCGCCGGGGAGCTGTTTTTT. Translation: CASSQVIAGELFF.

This clonotype was recorded many times. The chain recombines TRBV29-1 with TRBJ2-5; maybe TRBD2 (6 bases). Germline V gene sequence: CDR1 SQVTM, CDR2 ANQGSEA. The CDR3 runs 11 residues. Trimming cost V 7 bases and J 3 bases, with 9 bases left between them. CDR3 sequence reads: CSGVAEETQYF. CDR3 bases: TGCAGCGGCGTAGCGGAAGAGACCCAGTACTTC.

In the case of this clonotype: A much larger clone differs from this one at a single base, so this may be a read error. The chain recombines TRBV7-2 with TRBJ2-7; no definite D call. Germline-derived CDR1 and CDR2 are SGHTA and FQGNSA. This CDR3 region has 13 residues. V was clipped by 1 base and J by 2 bases, with 6 bases between them. CDR3 sequence (DNA): TGTGCCAGCAGCTTAGTCCCGCCCTACGAGCAGTACTTC. Translated, it gives CASSLVPPYEQYF. The full variable domain, completed using reference TRBV7-2 and TRBJ2-7, is GAGVSQSPSNKVTEKGKDVELRCDPISGHTALYWYRQSLGQGLEFLIYFQGNSAPDKSGLPSDRFSAERTGGSVSTLTIQRTQQEDSAVYLCASSLVPPYEQYFGPGTRLTVT.

CDR3 amino acids: CASSVGVAGGYNEQFF. The CDR3 bases are TGTGCCAGCAGCGTAGGGGTGGCGGGAGGGTACAATGAGCAGTTCTTC. The chain uses TRBV9 and TRBJ2-1, with 9 nucleotides matching TRBD2. Germline V gives CDR1 SGDLS, CDR2 YYNGEE. The CDR3 sequence is 16 residues long. Losses at the gene ends were 0 bases for V and 4 bases for J; bases not matched to a gene: 5.

This clonotype was counted between two and nine times. The chain has TRBV7-6 and TRBJ2-3, with 12 bases that match TRBD2. V lost 6 bases and J lost 2; bases outside the gene matches: 3. Per the germline V gene, CDR1 is SGHVS and CDR2 is FNYEAQ. This CDR3 spans 15 amino acids. The CDR3 DNA sequence: TGTGCCAGCAGAAGACTAGCGGGGGACACAGATACGCAGTATTTT. This sequence encodes CASRRLAGDTDTQYF.

In its sample, this clonotype was seen a few times. The chain has TRBV5-6 and TRBJ1-1, with 9 bases identical to TRBD1. In germline, CDR1 is SGHDT, CDR2 YYEEEE. The CDR3 sequence is 15 residues long. V lost 2 bases and J lost 4; bases outside the gene matches: 6. This CDR3 reads CASSFIPGQGTEAFF. CDR3 coding DNA: TGTGCCAGCAGCTTCATCCCGGGACAGGGCACTGAAGCTTTCTTT. The full variable domain, with the rest looked up from reference TRBV5-6 and TRBJ1-1, is DAGVTQSPTHLIKTRGQQVTLRCSPKSGHDTVSWYQQALGQGPQFIFQYYEEEERQRGNFPDRFSGHQFPNYSSELNVNALLLGDSALYLCASSFIPGQGTEAFFGQGTRLTVV.

This clonotype occurred a few times. The genes are TRBV4-3 and TRBJ2-1; D is undetermined. V lost 4 bases to trimming and J lost 4 bases, with 14 bases between them. CDR3 size: 15 residues. Germline CDR1 is LGHNA and CDR2 is YSLEER. CDR3 region: CASSPGSRFYNEQFF. DNA of the CDR3: TGCGCCAGCAGCCCGGGTTCCCGTTTTTACAATGAGCAGTTCTTC.

The chain carries TRBV15 and TRBJ2-1; 8 bases fit TRBD2. CDR1 LNHNV and CDR2 YYDKDF come from the germline V gene (reference sequence). J lost 4 bases, V lost 0 bases, and 11 bases had no gene match. The CDR3 consists of 18 residues. CDR3 amino acids: CATSRESLLAGLYNEQFF. The DNA for the CDR3 is TGTGCCACCAGCAGAGAGAGTTTGCTAGCGGGCCTTTACAATGAGCAGTTCTTC. The whole variable domain, remainder taken from reference TRBV15 and TRBJ2-1, is DAMVIQNPRYQVTQFGKPVTLSCSQTLNHNVMYWYQQKSSQAPKLLFHYYDKDFNNEADTPDNFQSRRPNTSFCFLDIRSPGLGDTAMYLCATSRESLLAGLYNEQFFGPGTRLTVL.

There are a few counts of this clonotype. This sequence joins TRBV4-1 and TRBJ2-4; D is perhaps TRBD1 or TRBD2 (5 bases each). CDR3 size: 15 residues. Germline values: CDR1 MGHRA, CDR2 YSYEKL. V gave up 3 bases and J gave up 8 bases, with 17 bases separating them. The CDR3 sequence is CASSQNGALADIQYF. CDR3 sequence (DNA): TGCGCCAGCAGCCAGAACGGGGCCCTCGCGGACATTCAGTACTTC.

This clonotype has a count of ten or more. The chain carries TRBV6-2 or TRBV6-3 and TRBJ1-5; 8 nucleotides agree with TRBD1. V trimming: 5 bases; J trimming: 6 bases; junction bases outside the gene matches: 6. In germline, CDR1 is MNHEY, CDR2 SVGEGT. The CDR3 loop spans 14 amino acids. CDR3 sequence (DNA): TGTGCCAGCAGTGGATGGACAGGGTTTCAGCCCCAGCATTTT. Its translation is CASSGWTGFQPQHF.

This clonotype has at least ten counts. The chain employs TRBV3-1 and TRBJ2-3, with TRBD2 matching 7 bases. The CDR3 is 15 amino acids. Per germline, CDR1 LGHDT and CDR2 YNNKEL (reference sequence). Unmatched junction bases numbered 4, after V lost 3 bases and J lost 1 base. CDR3 coding DNA: TGTGCCAGCAGCCAGGGAGGGGCAGGCACAGATACGCAGTATTTT. Translation: CASSQGGAGTDTQYF.